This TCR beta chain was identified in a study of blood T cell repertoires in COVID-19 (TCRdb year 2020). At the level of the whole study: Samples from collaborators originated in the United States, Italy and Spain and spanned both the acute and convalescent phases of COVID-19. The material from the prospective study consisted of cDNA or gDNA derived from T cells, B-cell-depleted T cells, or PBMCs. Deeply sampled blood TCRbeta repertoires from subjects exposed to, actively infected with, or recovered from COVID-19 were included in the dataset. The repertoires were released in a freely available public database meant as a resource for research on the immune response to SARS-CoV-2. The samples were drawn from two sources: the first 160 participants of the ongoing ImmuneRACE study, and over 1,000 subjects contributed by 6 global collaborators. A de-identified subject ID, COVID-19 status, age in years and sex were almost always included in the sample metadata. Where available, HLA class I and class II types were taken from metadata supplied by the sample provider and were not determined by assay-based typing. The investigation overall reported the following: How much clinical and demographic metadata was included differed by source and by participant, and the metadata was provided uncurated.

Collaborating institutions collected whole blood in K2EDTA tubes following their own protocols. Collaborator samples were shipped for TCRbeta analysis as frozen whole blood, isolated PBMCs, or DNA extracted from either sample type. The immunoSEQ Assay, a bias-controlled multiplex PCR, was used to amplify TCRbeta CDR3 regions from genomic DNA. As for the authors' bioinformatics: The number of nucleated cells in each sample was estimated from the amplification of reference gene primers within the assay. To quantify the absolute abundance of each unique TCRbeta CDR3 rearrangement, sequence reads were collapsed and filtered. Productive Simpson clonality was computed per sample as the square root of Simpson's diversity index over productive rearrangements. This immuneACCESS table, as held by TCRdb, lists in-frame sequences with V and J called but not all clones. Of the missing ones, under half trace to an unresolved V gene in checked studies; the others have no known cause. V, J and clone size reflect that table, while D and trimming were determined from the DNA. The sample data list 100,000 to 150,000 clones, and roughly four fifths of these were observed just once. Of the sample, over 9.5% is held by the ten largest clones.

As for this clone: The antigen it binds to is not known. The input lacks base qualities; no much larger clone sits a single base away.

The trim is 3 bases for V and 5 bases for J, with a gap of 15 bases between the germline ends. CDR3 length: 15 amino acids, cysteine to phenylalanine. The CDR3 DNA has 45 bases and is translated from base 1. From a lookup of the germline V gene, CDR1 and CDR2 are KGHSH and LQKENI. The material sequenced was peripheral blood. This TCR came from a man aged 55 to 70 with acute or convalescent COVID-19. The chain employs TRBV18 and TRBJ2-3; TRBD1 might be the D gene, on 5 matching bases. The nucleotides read TGTGCCAGCTCACCTCCGCCAGGGTATGGAGATACGCAGTATTTT. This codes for CASSPPPGYGDTQYF.